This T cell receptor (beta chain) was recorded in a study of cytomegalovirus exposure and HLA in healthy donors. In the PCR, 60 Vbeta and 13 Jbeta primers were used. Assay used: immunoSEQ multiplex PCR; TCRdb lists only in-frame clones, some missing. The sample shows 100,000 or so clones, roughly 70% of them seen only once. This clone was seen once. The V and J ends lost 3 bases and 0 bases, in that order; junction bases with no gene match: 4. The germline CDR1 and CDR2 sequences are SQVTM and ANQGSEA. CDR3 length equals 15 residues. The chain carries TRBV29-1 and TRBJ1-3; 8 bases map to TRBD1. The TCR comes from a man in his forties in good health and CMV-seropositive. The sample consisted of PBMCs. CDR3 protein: CSVETGEDSGNTIYF. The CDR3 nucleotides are TGCAGCGTTGAGACAGGGGAAGACTCTGGAAACACCATATATTTT.